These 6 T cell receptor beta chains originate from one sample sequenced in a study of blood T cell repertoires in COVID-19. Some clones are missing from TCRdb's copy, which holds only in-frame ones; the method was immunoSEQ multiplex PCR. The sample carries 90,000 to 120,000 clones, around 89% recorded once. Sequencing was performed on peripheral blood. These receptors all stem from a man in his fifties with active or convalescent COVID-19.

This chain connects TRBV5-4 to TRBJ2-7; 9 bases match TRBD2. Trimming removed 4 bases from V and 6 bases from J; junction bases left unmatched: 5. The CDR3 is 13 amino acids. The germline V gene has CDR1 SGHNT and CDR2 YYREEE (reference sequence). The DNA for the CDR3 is TGTGCCAGCAGCGGGCCGACTAGCGGCGAGCAGTACTTC. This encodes CASSGPTSGEQYF. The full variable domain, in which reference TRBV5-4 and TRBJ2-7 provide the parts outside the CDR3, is ETGVTQSPTHLIKTRGQQVTLRCSSQSGHNTVSWYQQALGQGPQFIFQYYREEENGRGNFPPRFSGLQFPNYSSELNVNALELDDSALYLCASSGPTSGEQYFGPGTRLTVT.

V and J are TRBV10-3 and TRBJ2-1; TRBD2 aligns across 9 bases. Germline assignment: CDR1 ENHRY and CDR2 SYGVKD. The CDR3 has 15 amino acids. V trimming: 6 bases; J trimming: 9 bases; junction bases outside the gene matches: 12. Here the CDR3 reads CAIRLIAGARSEQFF. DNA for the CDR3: TGTGCCATCAGGCTTATAGCGGGAGCAAGAAGTGAGCAGTTCTTC.

CDR3 protein: CASSLDSGASGVSYEQYF. DNA for the CDR3: TGTGCCAGCAGCTTAGATTCAGGTGCTAGCGGGGTCTCCTACGAGCAGTACTTC. This chain uses TRBV11-2 with TRBJ2-7, with 9 bases that match TRBD2. Germline loops: CDR1 SGHAT, CDR2 FQNNGV. Losses at the gene ends were 0 bases for V and 0 bases for J; bases not matched to a gene: 9. The CDR3 is 18 residues long.

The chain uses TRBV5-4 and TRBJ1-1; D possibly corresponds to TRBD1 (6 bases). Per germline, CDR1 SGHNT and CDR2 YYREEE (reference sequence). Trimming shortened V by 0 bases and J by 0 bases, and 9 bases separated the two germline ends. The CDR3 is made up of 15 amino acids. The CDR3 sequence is CASSLAAGVNTEAFF. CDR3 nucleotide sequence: TGTGCCAGCAGCTTGGCAGCAGGGGTGAACACTGAAGCTTTCTTT.

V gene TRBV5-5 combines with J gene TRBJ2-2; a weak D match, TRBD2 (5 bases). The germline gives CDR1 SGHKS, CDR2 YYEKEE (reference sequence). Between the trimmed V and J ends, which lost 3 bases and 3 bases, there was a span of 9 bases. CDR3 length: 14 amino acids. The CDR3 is CASSSGIDTGELFF. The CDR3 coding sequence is TGTGCCAGCAGCTCGGGAATAGACACCGGGGAGCTGTTTTTT. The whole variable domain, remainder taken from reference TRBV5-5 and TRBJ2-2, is DAGVTQSPTHLIKTRGQQVTLRCSPISGHKSVSWYQQVLGQGPQFIFQYYEKEERGRGNFPDRFSARQFPNYSSELNVNALLLGDSALYLCASSSGIDTGELFFGEGSRLTVL.

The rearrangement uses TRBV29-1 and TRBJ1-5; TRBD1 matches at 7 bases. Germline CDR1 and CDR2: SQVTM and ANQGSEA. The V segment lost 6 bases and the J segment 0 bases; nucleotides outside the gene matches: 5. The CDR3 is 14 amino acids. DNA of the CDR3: TGCAGCGTCGGTGGGACAGATAGCAATCAGCCCCAGCATTTT. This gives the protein CSVGGTDSNQPQHF.